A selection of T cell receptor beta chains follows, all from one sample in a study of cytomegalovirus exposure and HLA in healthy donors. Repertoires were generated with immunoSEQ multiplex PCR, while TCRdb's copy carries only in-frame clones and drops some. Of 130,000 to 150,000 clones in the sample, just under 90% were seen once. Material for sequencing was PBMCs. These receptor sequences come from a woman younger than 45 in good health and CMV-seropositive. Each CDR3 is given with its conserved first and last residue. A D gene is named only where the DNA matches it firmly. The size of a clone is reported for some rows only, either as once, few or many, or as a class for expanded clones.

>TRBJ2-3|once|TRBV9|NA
CASSVAAASTDTQYF
TGTGCCAGCAGCGTAGCAGCGGCTAGCACAGATACGCAGTATTTT
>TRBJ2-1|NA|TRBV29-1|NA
CSVERETYNEQFF
TGCAGCGTTGAGCGTGAGACCTACAATGAGCAGTTCTTC
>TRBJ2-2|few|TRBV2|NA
CASTSPGELFF
TGTGCCAGCACGTCCCCCGGGGAGCTGTTTTTT
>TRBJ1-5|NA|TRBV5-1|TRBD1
CASSPRNGTENQPQHF
TGCGCCAGCAGCCCGAGGAACGGGACAGAAAATCAGCCCCAGCATTTT
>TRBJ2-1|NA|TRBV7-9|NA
CASSLAMGANEQFF
TGTGCCAGCAGCTTAGCGATGGGGGCCAATGAGCAGTTCTTC
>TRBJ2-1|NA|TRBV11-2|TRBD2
CASSPLSGSYNEQFF
TGTGCCAGCAGCCCGCTGAGCGGGAGCTACAATGAGCAGTTCTTC
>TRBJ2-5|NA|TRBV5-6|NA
CASSLGLETQYF
TGTGCCAGCAGCTTGGGTCTCGAGACCCAGTACTTC
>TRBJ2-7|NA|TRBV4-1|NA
CASSLLALTYEQYF
TGCGCCAGCAGCCTCCTAGCGCTTACCTACGAGCAGTACTTC
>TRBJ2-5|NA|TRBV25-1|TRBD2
CASSRGAGGPETQYF
TGTGCCAGCAGTCGAGGGGCGGGAGGCCCGGAGACCCAGTACTTC
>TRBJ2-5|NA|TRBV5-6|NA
CASMRLEHLEQYF
TGTGCCAGCATGCGTCTAGAGCATCTGGAGCAGTACTTC
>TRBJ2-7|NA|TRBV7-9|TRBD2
CAHGAGAGYEQYF
TGTGCCCACGGAGCGGGAGCCGGCTACGAGCAGTACTTC
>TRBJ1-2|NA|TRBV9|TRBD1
CASSVSWDSRGTGYTF
TGTGCCAGCAGCGTTAGCTGGGACAGCCGAGGGACTGGCTACACCTTC
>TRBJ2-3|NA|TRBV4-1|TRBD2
CASSHGKSGEDTQYF
TGCGCCAGCAGCCACGGAAAAAGCGGGGAGGATACGCAGTATTTT
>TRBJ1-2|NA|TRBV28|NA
CASRPGRYYGYTF
TGTGCCAGCAGACCCGGGAGGTACTATGGCTACACCTTC
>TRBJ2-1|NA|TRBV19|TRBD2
CASTQAGGPYNEQFF
TGTGCCAGTACACAGGCGGGAGGCCCCTACAATGAGCAGTTCTTC
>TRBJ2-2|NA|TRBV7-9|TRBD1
CASSTRTGKNGELFF
TGTGCCAGCAGCACTCGGACAGGGAAAAACGGGGAGCTGTTTTTT
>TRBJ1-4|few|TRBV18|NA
CASSQYTGLGEKLFF
TGTGCCAGCTCACAGTACACAGGGCTGGGGGAAAAACTGTTTTTT
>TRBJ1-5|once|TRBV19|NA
CASSISRGSNQPQHF
TGTGCCAGTAGTATCAGCAGGGGTAGCAATCAGCCCCAGCATTTT
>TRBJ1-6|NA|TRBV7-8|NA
CASSTTGQIFYNSPLHF
TGTGCCAGCAGTACCACCGGACAGATATTTTATAATTCACCCCTCCACTTT
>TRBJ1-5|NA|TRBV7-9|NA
CASSTRGGINQPQHF
TGTGCCAGCAGCACCCGGGGGGGGATCAATCAGCCCCAGCATTTT
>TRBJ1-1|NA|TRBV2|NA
CASSERGPYRTEAFF
TGTGCCAGCAGTGAACGAGGGCCCTATAGGACTGAAGCTTTCTTT
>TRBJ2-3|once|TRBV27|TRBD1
CASSFLPGQGVGDTQYF
TGTGCCAGCAGTTTCCTCCCCGGACAGGGGGTGGGAGATACGCAGTATTTT
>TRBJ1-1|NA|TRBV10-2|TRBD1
CASSTTGGETEAFF
TGCGCCAGCAGCACAACAGGGGGTGAAACTGAAGCTTTCTTT
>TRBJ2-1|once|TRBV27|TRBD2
CASSYWTSGGYNEQFF
TGTGCCAGCAGTTATTGGACTAGCGGGGGGTACAATGAGCAGTTCTTC
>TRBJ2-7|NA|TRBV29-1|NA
CSVVGAGEQYF
TGCAGCGTTGTTGGGGCAGGTGAGCAGTACTTC
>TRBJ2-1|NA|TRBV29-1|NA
CSVEVGPGSYNEQFF
TGCAGCGTTGAGGTGGGGCCCGGCTCCTACAATGAGCAGTTCTTC
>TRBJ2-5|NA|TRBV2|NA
CASTRGAGTQYF
TGTGCCAGCACCAGGGGCGCGGGGACCCAGTACTTC
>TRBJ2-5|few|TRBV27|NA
CASSKGTHQETQYF
TGTGCCAGCAGTAAGGGGACACATCAAGAGACCCAGTACTTC
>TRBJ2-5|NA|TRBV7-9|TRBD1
CASRPWTGLVAQYF
TGTGCCAGCAGACCTTGGACAGGGCTGGTGGCCCAGTACTTC
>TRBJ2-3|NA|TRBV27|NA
CASSRVVVDTQYF
TGTGCCAGCAGTCGTGTAGTAGTAGATACGCAGTATTTT
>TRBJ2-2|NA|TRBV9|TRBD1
CASSVKGQVETGELFF
TGTGCCAGCAGCGTAAAAGGACAGGTGGAGACCGGGGAGCTGTTTTTT
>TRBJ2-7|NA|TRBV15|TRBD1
CATSRGGTGGHEQYF
TGTGCCACCAGCAGAGGGGGGACAGGGGGCCACGAGCAGTACTTC
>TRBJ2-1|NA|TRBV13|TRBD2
CASSQGTSGGEQFF
TGTGCCAGCAGCCAGGGGACTAGCGGGGGAGAGCAGTTCTTC
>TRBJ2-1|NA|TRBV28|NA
CASSLSPPTSLWGPSYNEQFF
TGTGCCAGCAGTTTGAGTCCCCCGACTTCATTATGGGGGCCGTCCTACAATGAGCAGTTCTTC
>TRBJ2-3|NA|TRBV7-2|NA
CASSLVGGGPADTQYF
TGTGCCAGCAGCTTAGTAGGGGGAGGGCCTGCAGATACGCAGTATTTT
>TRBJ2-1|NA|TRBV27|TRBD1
CASKDRGLAAYNEQFF
TGTGCCAGCAAGGACAGGGGTCTAGCGGCCTACAATGAGCAGTTCTTC
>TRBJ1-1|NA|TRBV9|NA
CASSAGGGGRTEAFF
TGTGCCAGCAGCGCCGGTGGGGGGGGTCGGACTGAAGCTTTCTTT
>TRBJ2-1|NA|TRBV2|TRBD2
CASSFTSGSYNEQFF
TGTGCCAGCTCATTTACTAGCGGTTCCTACAATGAGCAGTTCTTC
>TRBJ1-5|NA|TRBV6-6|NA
CASWAGVGPQHF
TGTGCCAGCTGGGCGGGGGTAGGGCCCCAGCATTTT
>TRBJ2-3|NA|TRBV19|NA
CASSISGADTQYF
TGTGCCAGTAGTATTTCAGGGGCAGATACGCAGTATTTT
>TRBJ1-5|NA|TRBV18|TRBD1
CASSPGTDNQPQHF
TGTGCCAGCTCACCAGGGACAGATAATCAGCCCCAGCATTTT
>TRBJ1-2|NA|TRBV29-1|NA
CSFQGTATTF
TGCAGCTTTCAGGGGACGGCGACCACCTTC
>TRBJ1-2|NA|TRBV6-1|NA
CASSERGDNYGYTF
TGTGCCAGCAGTGAACGGGGAGATAACTATGGCTACACCTTC
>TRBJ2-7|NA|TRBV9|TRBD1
CASSQRPGQDLYEQYF
TGTGCCAGCAGCCAGCGTCCGGGACAGGACCTCTACGAGCAGTACTTC
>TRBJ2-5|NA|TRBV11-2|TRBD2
CASSYGAGTGETQYF
TGTGCCAGCAGCTATGGAGCGGGAACCGGGGAGACCCAGTACTTC
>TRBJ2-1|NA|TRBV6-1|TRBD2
CASSVGLAGTYNEQFF
TGTGCCAGCAGTGTGGGACTAGCGGGGACCTACAATGAGCAGTTCTTC
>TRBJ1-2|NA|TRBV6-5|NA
CASSTSRGTKGYTF
TGTGCCAGCAGTACAAGTAGGGGAACTAAGGGCTACACCTTC
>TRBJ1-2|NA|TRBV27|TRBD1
CASSSLPPGTGDGYTF
TGTGCCAGCAGTTCCCTTCCCCCTGGGACAGGGGACGGCTACACCTTC
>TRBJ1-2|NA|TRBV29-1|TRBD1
CSVEGGTGVGGYTF
TGCAGCGTTGAAGGCGGGACAGGGGTCGGTGGCTACACCTTC
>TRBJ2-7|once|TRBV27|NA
CASGWPYEQYF
TGTGCCAGCGGTTGGCCCTACGAGCAGTACTTC
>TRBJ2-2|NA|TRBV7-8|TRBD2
CASSLEGLAGGNTGELFF
TGTGCCAGCAGCTTAGAGGGACTAGCGGGGGGTAACACCGGGGAGCTGTTTTTT
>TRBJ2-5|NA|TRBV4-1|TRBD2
CASSQDPSRAGVEETQYF
TGCGCCAGCAGCCAAGATCCCTCTAGGGCGGGGGTTGAAGAGACCCAGTACTTC
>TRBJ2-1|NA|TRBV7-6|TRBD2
CASSPQPGTSVYNEQFF
TGTGCCAGCAGCCCGCAGCCCGGGACTAGCGTCTACAATGAGCAGTTCTTC
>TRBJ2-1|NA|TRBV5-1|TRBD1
CASRTRDRGSGSYNEQFF
TGCGCCAGCAGGACACGGGACAGGGGGTCCGGCTCCTACAATGAGCAGTTCTTC